One sample yielded the 17 T cell receptor beta chains listed below, sequenced in a study of T cells in localized non-small cell lung cancer. Assay: immunoSEQ multiplex PCR; the TCRdb copy retains only in-frame clones and omits some. The profile shows 90,000 to 95,000 clones, over 80% of them singletons. This sample comprised peripheral blood, obtained before any cancer treatment. These TCRs come from a man aged 35-69 years with stage I squamous cell lung carcinoma.

This chain joins TRBV9 and TRBJ1-2, with TRBD1 matching 9 bases. CDR3 length: 19 residues. Germline CDR1 reads SGDLS; CDR2 reads YYNGEE. With 3 bases clipped from V and 0 bases from J, the junction kept 15 bases outside the gene matches. The CDR3 coding sequence is TGTGCCAGCAGCGCATTTGCGAAGAATACAGGGGGCTCTAACTATGGCTACACCTTC. Translating it yields CASSAFAKNTGGSNYGYTF.

The rearrangement uses TRBV29-1 and TRBJ1-5; possible D gene TRBD1, 6 bases. This CDR3 spans 13 amino acids. Germline-derived CDR1 and CDR2 are SQVTM and ANQGSEA. Trimming removed 5 bases from V and 4 bases from J, with 12 bases in between. The CDR3 bases are TGCAGCGTTCAACAGGGAATGAATCAGCCCCAGCATTTT. The encoded protein is CSVQQGMNQPQHF.

The V and J genes are TRBV5-1 and TRBJ1-1, with 12 positions matching TRBD1. V lost 1 base and J lost 5; bases outside the gene matches: 9. The germline V gene encodes CDR1 SGHRS and CDR2 YFSETQ. This CDR3 has 17 residues. CDR3 in amino acids: CASSLWGTGGVGTEAFF. CDR3 bases: TGCGCCAGCAGCTTGTGGGGGACAGGGGGCGTTGGAACTGAAGCTTTCTTT.

The chain links TRBV19 to TRBJ2-5, with 7 bases identical to TRBD1. This CDR3 region has 15 residues. Per the germline V gene, CDR1 is LNHDA and CDR2 is SQIVND (reference sequence). The V gene end was trimmed by 3 bases and the J gene end by 2 bases; junction bases not matched to a gene: 6. CDR3 sequence reads: CASSIGTVSQETQYF. In DNA, the CDR3 is TGTGCCAGTAGTATCGGGACAGTCAGTCAAGAGACCCAGTACTTC.

V gene TRBV5-1 combines with J gene TRBJ2-3, with TRBD2 matching over 9 bases. Germline V gene lookup returns CDR1 SGHRS and CDR2 YFSETQ. V was pared by 2 bases and J by 2 bases, with 6 bases of the junction left unmatched. This CDR3 has 16 amino acids. CDR3 coding DNA: TGCGCCAGCAGCTTTGGGGGGACTAGCCCCACAGATACGCAGTATTTT. It is translated as CASSFGGTSPTDTQYF.

V gene TRBV6-6 combines with J gene TRBJ1-2; D call uncertain. V shed 2 bases and J shed 9 bases, with 16 bases lying between them. This CDR3 spans 14 amino acids. Germline loops: CDR1 MNHNY, CDR2 SVGAGI (reference sequence). The CDR3 bases are TGTGCCAGCAGTTACGGAAACAGAGTTCCCCGCTACACCTTC. Translation gives CASSYGNRVPRYTF.

J is TRBJ2-2 and V is TRBV5-1; the D gene is possibly TRBD2 (5 bases). The V end was cut by 4 bases, the J end by 2 bases, with 12 bases between. This CDR3 is built from 15 residues. Germline V gene lookup returns CDR1 SGHRS and CDR2 YFSETQ. CDR3 DNA: TGCGCCAGCAGCGAGCGGACGGGAAACACCGGGGAGCTGTTTTTT. Its protein is CASSERTGNTGELFF.

This chain connects TRBV7-2 to TRBJ1-1; D remains unclear. CDR3 size: 15 residues. Looked up from germline, CDR1 is SGHTA and CDR2 is FQGNSA. The V gene lost 5 bases and the J gene lost 0 bases, with 13 bases spanning the gap. The CDR3 DNA is TGTGCCAGCAGCCCGCTGGGAAACCTGAACACTGAAGCTTTCTTT. Translation: CASSPLGNLNTEAFF.

This chain joins TRBV6-1 and TRBJ1-1; D is uncertain. The CDR3 consists of 17 residues. The V gene's germline CDR1 is MNHNS and CDR2 SASEGT. With 4 bases removed from V and 1 base from J, the gap between germline ends came to 19 bases. The DNA for the CDR3 is TGTGCCAGCAGTGGGGCGACCTCAACCCTATGGAACACTGAAGCTTTCTTT. Amino acids: CASSGATSTLWNTEAFF.

This clone was recorded only once. The chain has TRBV27 and TRBJ2-3, with TRBD1 identical over 12 bases. The CDR3 runs to 17 residues. V trimming: 5 bases; J trimming: 6 bases; junction bases outside the gene matches: 12. The germline gives CDR1 MNHEY, CDR2 SMNVEV (reference sequence). CDR3 amino acids: CASSPRVRDRGLDTQYF. The CDR3 nucleotides read TGTGCCAGCAGTCCCCGGGTCCGGGACAGGGGGCTGGATACGCAGTATTTT.

The V call is TRBV27, the J call TRBJ1-2; a possible D gene is TRBD1 (5 bases). The germline V gene has CDR1 MNHEY and CDR2 SMNVEV (reference sequence). The CDR3 has 13 amino acids. V shed 5 bases and J shed 4 bases, with 11 bases lying between them. This chain's CDR3 is CASSPRGLYGYTF. The CDR3 bases are TGTGCCAGCAGTCCGAGGGGTCTCTATGGCTACACCTTC.

This clone has only one observation. V usage is TRBV7-6 and J usage is TRBJ2-2; maybe TRBD2 (5 bases). The V end was cut by 6 bases, the J end by 6 bases, with 14 bases between. CDR1 and CDR2 from the germline V gene are SGHVS and FNYEAQ. The CDR3 spans 14 residues. CDR3 coding DNA: TGTGCCAGCAGAATAAACGGAGGTGCCGGGGAGCTGTTTTTT. Residues: CASRINGGAGELFF.

The rearrangement joins TRBV6-5 to TRBJ2-3; D is perhaps TRBD1 or TRBD2 (5 bases each). The V end was cut by 5 bases, the J end by 3 bases, with 12 bases between. Germline loops: CDR1 MNHEY, CDR2 SVGAGI. The CDR3 sequence is 14 residues long. The CDR3 nucleotides read TGTGCCAGCAGTGAAGGTGGGACGACAGATACGCAGTATTTT. This gives the protein CASSEGGTTDTQYF.

The J gene is TRBJ2-6, the V gene TRBV11-2, with TRBD2 as a possible D gene (5 bases). Germline CDR1 is SGHAT and CDR2 is FQNNGV. This CDR3 has 13 residues. V was trimmed by 11 bases and J by 5 bases, leaving 13 bases between them. This CDR3 is CASRGHWANVLTF. The CDR3 DNA follows: TGTGCCTCCAGAGGGCACTGGGCCAACGTCCTGACTTTC.

The rearrangement links TRBV19 to TRBJ2-3; D could derive from TRBD1 or TRBD2 (5 bases each). The CDR3 is 15 amino acids. Germline CDR1 is LNHDA and CDR2 is SQIVND (reference sequence). Trimming took 0 bases from V and 7 from J, leaving 14 bases between them. This chain's CDR3 is CASSIDPSGLNTQYF. CDR3 in DNA: TGTGCCAGTAGTATAGATCCCTCGGGGCTCAATACGCAGTATTTT. The full variable domain, its missing parts supplied by reference TRBV19 and TRBJ2-3, is DGGITQSPKYLFRKEGQNVTLSCEQNLNHDAMYWYRQDPGQGLRLIYYSQIVNDFQKGDIAEGYSVSREKKESFPLTVTSAQKNPTAFYLCASSIDPSGLNTQYFGPGTRLTVL.

The J gene is TRBJ1-2, the V gene TRBV28, with D possibly TRBD1 on 6 matching bases. The V and J ends lost 6 bases and 7 bases respectively, with 12 bases between them. Germline V gene data show CDR1 as MDHEN and CDR2 as SYDVKM. This CDR3 has 12 residues. The CDR3 DNA reads as TGTGCCAGCAGCTGGGGACAATTTGGCTACACCTTC. Amino acid sequence: CASSWGQFGYTF.

This chain connects TRBV6-5 to TRBJ2-1; TRBD1 might be the D (5 bases). Looked up from germline, CDR1 is MNHEY and CDR2 is SVGAGI. V lost 6 bases to trimming and J lost 5 bases, with 8 bases between them. The CDR3 consists of 12 residues. The DNA of the CDR3 is TGTGCCAGCAGGGACACGGACAATGAGCAGTTCTTC. Protein product: CASRDTDNEQFF.